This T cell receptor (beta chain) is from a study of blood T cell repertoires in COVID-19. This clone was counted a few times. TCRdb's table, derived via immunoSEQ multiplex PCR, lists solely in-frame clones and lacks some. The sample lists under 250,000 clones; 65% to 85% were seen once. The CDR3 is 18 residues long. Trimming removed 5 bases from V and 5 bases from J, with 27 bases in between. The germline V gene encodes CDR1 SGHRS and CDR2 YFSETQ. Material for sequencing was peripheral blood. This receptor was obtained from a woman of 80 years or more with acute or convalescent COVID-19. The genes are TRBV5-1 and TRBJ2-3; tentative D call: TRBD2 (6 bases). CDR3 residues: CASSPGPGGAQRIDTQYF. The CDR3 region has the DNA TGCGCCAGCAGTCCCGGCCCCGGAGGGGCTCAGCGGATAGATACGCAGTATTTT.